A single sample gave rise to the 8 T cell receptor beta chains below, sequenced in a study of blood T cell repertoires in COVID-19. Clones were sequenced by immunoSEQ multiplex PCR, and TCRdb holds only the in-frame ones, with some missing. The sample contains around 50,000 clones, around four fifths of which appear only once. Sequenced material: PBMCs or T cells enriched from blood (not recorded which). These TCRs come from a woman aged 45 to 65 with acute COVID-19.

The chain joins TRBV11-2 to TRBJ2-2; TRBD2 matches 7 bases. J was trimmed by 2 bases and V by 1 base; bases with no gene match: 1. CDR1 and CDR2 (germline): SGHAT, FQNNGV. The CDR3 length is 15 residues. CDR3 sequence: CASSLGLANTGELFF. The CDR3 DNA reads as TGTGCCAGCAGCTTAGGACTAGCCAACACCGGGGAGCTGTTTTTT.

V gene TRBV29-1 combines with J gene TRBJ1-1, with D tentatively TRBD1 (6 bases). V shed 4 bases and J shed 3 bases, with 15 bases lying between them. CDR1 is SQVTM, CDR2 ANQGSEA, per germline. The CDR3 contains 14 residues. In DNA, the CDR3 is TGCAGCGTTGCCAGGGGCGGGCCGCACACTGAAGCTTTCTTT. Translation: CSVARGGPHTEAFF.

The V and J genes are TRBV5-1 and TRBJ1-3; 10 bases fit TRBD1. The CDR3 is made up of 15 amino acids. V dropped 0 bases and J dropped 8; count of bases not matched to a gene: 5. In germline, CDR1 is SGHRS, CDR2 YFSETQ. The CDR3 coding sequence is TGCGCCAGCAGCTTGGGGGAAGGACAGGGGGACACCATATATTTT. This gives the protein CASSLGEGQGDTIYF.

This chain connects TRBV6-9 to TRBJ1-1; no clear D. CDR1 is MNHGY and CDR2 is SVAAGI in the germline V gene. The CDR3 runs 13 residues. The ends were cut back, 4 bases at V and 0 bases at J, with 6 bases in the middle. The CDR3 here is CASSSSVNTEAFF. The CDR3 DNA sequence: TGTGCCAGCAGTTCCAGTGTGAACACTGAAGCTTTCTTT.

CDR3 residues: CASSSRTSGGETQYF. CDR3 coding DNA: TGTGCCAGCAGCTCCCGGACTAGCGGGGGGGAGACCCAGTACTTC. The chain has TRBV9 and TRBJ2-5; 14 bases align to TRBD2. CDR1 SGDLS and CDR2 YYNGEE come from the germline V gene. The length of the CDR3 is 15 residues. V trimming: 4 bases; J trimming: 5 bases; junction bases outside the gene matches: 4. The whole variable domain, remainder taken from reference TRBV9 and TRBJ2-5, is DSGVTQTPKHLITATGQRVTLRCSPRSGDLSVYWYQQSLDQGLQFLIQYYNGEERAKGNILERFSAQQFPDLHSELNLSSLELGDSALYFCASSSRTSGGETQYFGPGTRLLVL.

V and J are TRBV5-1 and TRBJ1-2, with 9 nucleotides matching TRBD1. The CDR3 is 15 amino acids. Trimming removed 4 bases from V and 2 bases from J; junction bases left unmatched: 6. Germline CDR1 is SGHRS and CDR2 is YFSETQ. CDR3 amino acids: CASSPYGQGNYGYTF. Here the CDR3 DNA reads TGCGCCAGCAGCCCATACGGACAGGGGAACTATGGCTACACCTTC.

V usage is TRBV28 and J usage is TRBJ1-2; weak D call: TRBD1 (6 bases). Germline CDR1 MDHEN, CDR2 SYDVKM. V shed 5 bases and J shed 4 bases, with 11 bases lying between them. The CDR3 is 13 residues long. The CDR3: CASSPQGSYGYTF. For the CDR3, the DNA is TGTGCCAGCAGTCCCCAGGGGAGCTATGGCTACACCTTC.

The rearrangement joins TRBV9 to TRBJ2-7, with D perhaps TRBD1 (5 bases). The CDR3 spans 16 residues. Germline CDR1 and CDR2: SGDLS and YYNGEE. The V end lost 2 bases, the J end lost 2 bases, and 17 bases lay between the germline ends. The DNA for the CDR3 is TGTGCCAGCAGCGTCGGGTGGGGCGCCTCCACCTACGAGCAGTACTTC. It is translated as CASSVGWGASTYEQYF.